This paragraph reports one T cell receptor (beta chain). Its antigen is unknown. Base qualities are not recorded, but no much larger clone differs from it by a single base. The data were taken from a study of T cell responses to AZD1222 COVID-19 vaccine (dated by TCRdb to about 2021). With respect to the entire study: AZD1222 recipients with second doses at about 4 weeks or about 12 weeks were pooled, because spike-specific TCR depth and breadth did not differ between schedules. A total of more than 230 trial participants underwent TCR sequencing, of whom about 200 had received two doses of AZD1222 and 26 had received two doses of the MenACWY control vaccine. Trial participants were enrolled into age subgroups of 18-55, 56-69 and 70-plus years, which contained roughly 150, 30 and 60 TCR-sequenced participants, respectively. Study-level results and caveats: Participants were mostly white British and included more females than males, and it was suggested by the authors that clonal diversity may have been underestimated. Conclusions about previously exposed vaccinees are limited because only five to seven AZD1222 recipients were SARS-CoV-2 seropositive at baseline. No day 14 peak-response samples were available, so repertoires were characterized only after the peak T cell response. The 56-69-year group was small, and its depth increase did not reach significance, likely because of low power. The vaccine-associated CD4 TCRs covered the entire spike protein, and the dominant responses fell in regions 160-218 and 743-854. After two AZD1222 doses, spike-specific TCR breadth and depth were significantly higher than at day 0 and than in MenACWY recipients. Epitopes outside the regions mutated in the B.1.351 and B.1.1.7 variants were reportedly recognized by nearly half of the unique spike-specific TCRs.

From the cysteine up to the phenylalanine, the CDR3 has a length of 20 residues. The retained sequence is limited to the CDR3, 60 bases, with the frame set at the first base. The germline V end is reduced by 2 bases and the J end by 0 bases; junction bases left unmatched: 12. CDR1 MNHEY and CDR2 SMNVEV are derived from the germline V gene (reference sequence). The CDR3 regions of human TCRbeta chains were analyzed by immunosequencing. In the source study's methods: Repertoire TCRs were checked for matches against a reference library of SARS-CoV-2-specific TCRs that had been generated using the MIRA antigen-specificity platform. Breadth was defined as the fraction of unique TCRs that were SARS-CoV-2-associated, and depth was defined as the fraction of total T cells that were SARS-CoV-2-associated. Using the MIRA data, every spike-specific TCR was mapped to the spike region that the TCR reacted to and assigned to either a CD4 or a CD8 class. Log10-transformed breadth and depth values were compared by one-way ANOVA with Sidak's multiple comparisons tests. Imported from immuneACCESS, the table was reduced by TCRdb to in-frame sequences with V and J called. These copies leave out some clones; in studies compared against another copy, an unresolved V gene accounts for under half, and the cause of the remainder is not known. Clone size and the V and J calls come from that table; the DNA yielded D and trimming. A total of over 150,000 clones appear in this sample, over 75% of them only once. The top ten hold roughly 1.6% of the sample.

The time point label, as the study defines it: baseline before first vaccination. Samples from vaccinated people were obtained from the UK trials COV001 and COV002, which included a single-blind randomized controlled phase 2/3 trial of AZD1222 (ChAdOx1 nCoV-19) in healthy adults. Trial participant PBMC samples were collected at day 0 and day 28 after the second dose for TCRbeta chain sequencing. This material consisted of peripheral blood, taken on day 0 of AZD1222 vaccination. The chain was built from TRBV27 and TRBJ1-6; 8 bases in between match TRBD1. This clonotype was sampled from an adult in good health. The CDR3 amino acid sequence is: CASSLRTGTGSSSYNSPLHF. The sequence in DNA is TGTGCCAGCAGTTTAAGGACCGGGACAGGCTCAAGCTCCTATAATTCACCCCTCCACTTT.